This entry concerns a single T cell receptor beta chain. Its target antigen remains unknown. The sample holds no much larger clone one base away, and base qualities are not on file. The protocol used for the library was 5' RACE. Instrument on record: Illumina HiSeq 2000. Template switching added a universal primer binding site, and the final cDNA carried a unique molecular identifier that allowed TCR cDNA molecules to be counted accurately. First-strand cDNA for TCR alpha and beta chains was synthesized from specific primers in the conserved constant-segment region. To control for contamination, every cDNA library carried two barcodes: a SMART-Mk sample barcode plus Illumina barcodes. Two successive PCR steps introduced TruSeq adapter sequences along with Illumina sample barcodes. TCR alpha and beta cDNA libraries were sequenced on the Illumina HiSeq platform with custom primers. As for the original processing: Raw reads were processed with MiGEC to extract unique molecular identifiers, and MiXCR was used to determine CDR3 positions. For each individual, recombination models were inferred using an EM algorithm with the repgenHMM and IGoR tools. Shared clonotype analysis was performed with the tcR package in R, normalizing sharing by the product of cloneset sizes. Out-of-frame nonproductive sequences were analyzed to study raw recombination free of thymic and clonal selection effects. TCRdb reprocessed the public reads (quality trimming at Q25 with fastp, clone calling with MiXCR) and kept in-frame beta chains. Rows with one shared CDR3 protein collapse into an entry with the most common genes and DNA. V and J calls and clone size were set by TCRdb, not the authors. Across this sample there are fewer than 500,000 distinct CDR3 sequences, with roughly 24% seen only once. 2.9% of the sample is taken by the ten largest.

This sample is drawn from a study of identical twins (dated by TCRdb to between 2015 and 2016). Some background on the complete study: TCR alpha and beta repertoires from monozygotic twins, unrelated adults of various ages and cord blood were deep-sequenced to test whether fetal clonotypes persist. To rule out contamination, replicate twin experiments were performed at different times with different library preparation protocols.

What the work shows at the level of the full study, not this receptor alone: Invariant T cells such as MAIT and iNKT could partly confound zero-insertion analyses, although diverse VJ usage argued against such confounding for most clonotypes. Conclusions relied on cross-sectional statistical analysis, since the same donors could not be followed over many years. Compared with coincidental sharing between unrelated individuals, out-of-frame TCR alpha sequences shared between twins showed an excess of sequences with low generation probability. Excess twin sharing in beta out-of-frame sequences was weaker because fewer shared sequences lowered the signal-to-noise ratio. Out-of-frame TCR alpha sharing in monozygotic twins was systematically underestimated by recombination models, whereas sharing between unrelated individuals was in agreement with the recombination models. Fewer insertions were carried by abundant cord blood beta clonotypes; a weaker similar trend was observed in young adult naive repertoires, while no such trend was observed in memory repertoires.

The CDR3 goes from the cysteine to the phenylalanine over 16 residues. Only CDR3 DNA remains: 48 bases, in frame from the first base. Based on the germline V gene, the CDR1 and CDR2 sequences are SGHRS and YFSETQ. The germline ends are 13 bases apart after V is trimmed by 4 bases and J by 2 bases. Only healthy Caucasian donors were included. Three pairs of female monozygotic twins, all aged roughly 18 to 30 years, were included in the twin cohort. Positive isolation kits from Invitrogen were used to isolate the CD4+ and CD8+ T cell populations. A further study also used this sample, focusing on T cells expressing NK-cell markers. Per the second study: TCR beta-chain repertoires were profiled in sorted CD3+CD56+NKG2C+, CD3+CD56+NKG2C- and CD3+CD56-NKG2C+ T-cell subsets from several donors. Seven of the eight sequenced donors were HCMV-seropositive and one was HCMV-seronegative. In several experiments an anti-gammadeltaTCR antibody was added to restrict sorting to alphabetaTCR-expressing T cells. In over five donors, the dominant CD3+CD56+NKG2C+ clonotypes were among the top 10 CD8+ clonotypes and accounted for about 1.0-7.0% of CD8+ T cells. Those dominant clonotypes were again the most abundant among CD3+CD56-NKG2C+ cells in a handful of donors, at 28.3-60.1%. It remained unclear whether the expanded NKG2C-expressing T cell clones were specific for HCMV antigens. All eight donors whose samples were sequenced were randomly selected healthy volunteers, three of them men and five women. To determine HCMV serostatus, a commercial ELISA kit was used to detect HCMV-specific IgG in serum. MIGEC was used to demultiplex reads and group reads by UMI, and MiTCR was used to assemble and quantify clonotypes. To remove erroneous sequences, TCR cDNA sequences were retained only when supported by two or more reads. The tcR package was used for downstream repertoire analysis, with clonotypes matched between fractions based on CDR3 nucleotide sequence plus V segment. Antigen specificity was annotated against VDJdb with VDJmatch, allowing one amino acid substitution in CDR3.

This TCR was sampled from a woman aged 18-29 years in good health. The sample comprised CD4+ T cells sorted from blood. Recombination linked TRBV5-1 to TRBJ2-6; a tentative D call is TRBD2 (6 bases match). The nucleotide sequence is given as TGCGCCAGCAGCCGAAGGGAGGCCGCTGGGGCCAACGTCCTGACTTTC. Its product reads: CASSRREAAGANVLTF. When the CDR3 is completed using the reference TRBV5-1 and TRBJ2-6 genes on either side, the full variable domain is KAGVTQTPRYLIKTRGQQVTLSCSPISGHRSVSWYQQTPGQGLQFLFEYFSETQRNKGNFPGRFSGRQFSNSRSEMNVSTLELGDSALYLCASSRREAAGANVLTFGAGSRLTVL.